This entry is about one T cell receptor beta chain. It was during active infection that Seattle patients were enrolled and then longitudinally followed. The data belong to a study of blood T cell repertoires in COVID-19. Across the study: Sites across the United States, Italy and Spain contributed samples from acute and convalescent COVID-19.

Libraries were prepared by immunoSEQ multiplex PCR; TCRdb keeps only in-frame clonotypes and omits some of them. The sample has about 170,000 clones; 70% to 90% are singletons. The clonotype was recovered from a woman in her fifties or sixties with COVID-19, enrolled during active disease. Sequenced: peripheral blood.

The CDR3 region has the DNA TGTGCCAGCAGCCCCGAGGACTCCGGGGAGCTGTTTTTT. Translated: CASSPEDSGELFF. This chain connects TRBV11-3 to TRBJ2-2; D perhaps matches TRBD2 (5 bases). Trimming removed 5 bases at V and 6 bases at J, with 10 bases between. Germline V gives CDR1 SGHNT, CDR2 YENEEA. This CDR3 contains 13 residues.